Listed here are 31 T cell receptor beta chains from one sample, sequenced in a study of control samples from healthy donors and cancer patients (dated by TCRdb to 2020 to 2022). The library was prepared using the immunoSEQ multiplex PCR assay. This is the immuneACCESS table as TCRdb keeps it, with only in-frame sequences that have V and J called. A part of the clones is gone; compared with another copy, unresolved V genes explain less than half, and the rest is unexplained. The sample table shows roughly 92,000 clones, and 86% are seen once. Roughly 1.3% of the sample goes to the ten largest clones. The specimen sequenced was blood. These receptors were collected from a woman in her forties or fifties in good health.

This chain uses TRBV6-5 with TRBJ2-3, with D perhaps matching TRBD1 or TRBD2 (5 bases each). Germline values: CDR1 MNHEY, CDR2 SVGAGI. This CDR3 is 14 amino acids long. V was clipped by 2 bases and J by 3 bases, with 9 bases between them. The CDR3 loop is CASSYDWGTDTQYF. The CDR3 DNA reads TGTGCCAGCAGTTACGATTGGGGGACAGATACGCAGTATTTT.

The rearrangement links TRBV7-9 to TRBJ1-1; possible D gene TRBD1, 5 bases. Trimming left V 5 bases short and J 4 bases short, with 17 bases between. The CDR3 spans 15 residues. Germline V gives CDR1 SEHNR, CDR2 FQNEAQ (reference sequence). The CDR3 DNA is TGTGCCAGCAGCCAGGGATTCGGAGACTCCACTGAAGCTTTCTTT. Translated, it gives CASSQGFGDSTEAFF.

The J gene is TRBJ1-1, the V gene TRBV6-5; TRBD1 matches 8 bases. The CDR3 is made up of 14 amino acids. The germline gives CDR1 MNHEY, CDR2 SVGAGI. V lost 2 bases to trimming and J lost 5 bases; unmatched junction nucleotides: 4. The CDR3 spells CASSYARGRTEAFF. DNA for the CDR3: TGTGCCAGCAGTTACGCCAGGGGGCGGACTGAAGCTTTCTTT.

J is TRBJ1-5 and V is TRBV6-5, with 7 bases that match TRBD1. Germline CDR1 reads MNHEY; CDR2 reads SVGAGI. The CDR3 is 15 residues long. V was pared by 7 bases and J by 0 bases, with 6 bases of the junction left unmatched. The CDR3 nucleotides read TGTGCCAGCAACCCCGGGACAGTTAGCAATCAGCCCCAGCATTTT. Amino acid sequence: CASNPGTVSNQPQHF.

The chain couples TRBV4-3 to TRBJ2-3; 9 bases agree with TRBD2. CDR1 LGHNA and CDR2 YSLEER come from the germline V gene. This CDR3 spans 15 amino acids. The trim removed 4 bases at V and 6 bases at J, leaving 8 bases unmatched. The DNA for the CDR3 is TGCGCCAGCAGCCGGCGGGAGGGCCTTGTTGATACGCAGTATTTT. It yields the protein CASSRREGLVDTQYF.

This chain joins TRBV2 and TRBJ1-2; 7 bases fit TRBD1. CDR1 SNHLY and CDR2 FYNNEI come from the germline V gene. The CDR3 is made up of 11 amino acids. Trimming at V came to 8 bases and at J to 8 bases, leaving 5 bases not matched to a gene. CDR3 nucleotide sequence: TGTGCCAGCGATGGACAGGAGGGCTACACCTTC. Translated: CASDGQEGYTF.

The genes are TRBV2 and TRBJ1-1, with 10 nucleotides matching TRBD1. There are 14 residues in the CDR3. Germline V gene data show CDR1 as SNHLY and CDR2 as FYNNEI. J gave up 7 bases and V 7 bases, and 9 bases lay outside the gene matches. The CDR3 DNA sequence: TGTGCCAGCAATCCGACAGGGGGCATAGGTGAAGCTTTCTTT. This translates into CASNPTGGIGEAFF.

This clone was seen a single time. V is TRBV5-1 and J is TRBJ1-6; D is unresolved. The CDR3 is made up of 13 amino acids. Per germline, CDR1 SGHRS and CDR2 YFSETQ. The V end lost 7 bases, the J end lost 6 bases, and 11 bases lay between the germline ends. The CDR3: CASQEDSNSPLHF. CDR3 bases: TGCGCCAGCCAGGAGGATTCTAATTCACCCCTCCACTTT. The entire variable domain, with the rest obtained from reference TRBV5-1 and TRBJ1-6, is as follows: KAGVTQTPRYLIKTRGQQVTLSCSPISGHRSVSWYQQTPGQGLQFLFEYFSETQRNKGNFPGRFSGRQFSNSRSEMNVSTLELGDSALYLCASQEDSNSPLHFGNGTRLTVT.

The V call is TRBV6-6, the J call TRBJ1-1, with D possibly being TRBD1 (5 bases). The germline gives CDR1 MNHNY, CDR2 SVGAGI (reference sequence). The CDR3 is 15 amino acids. Trimming stripped 2 bases from V and 3 bases from J, with 13 bases between. This CDR3 is CASSYGTGGDTEAFF. Here the CDR3 DNA reads TGTGCCAGCAGTTACGGTACGGGGGGGGACACTGAAGCTTTCTTT.

The V and J genes are TRBV10-3 and TRBJ2-4, with 7 bases identical to TRBD2. Unmatched junction bases numbered 11, after V lost 0 bases and J lost 9 bases. Germline assignment: CDR1 ENHRY and CDR2 SYGVKD. The CDR3 spans 16 residues. For the CDR3, the DNA is TGTGCCATCAGTGAGTCTGGGCCCCGGGGGGACGCCATTCAGTACTTC. Amino acids: CAISESGPRGDAIQYF.

The table lists this clone with a count of one. The V call is TRBV28, the J call TRBJ1-5; D not certain. Germline CDR1 is MDHEN and CDR2 is SYDVKM. The CDR3 has 15 amino acids. Trimming left V 8 bases short and J 7 bases short, with 21 bases between. As DNA, the CDR3 is TGTGCCAGCGGACCACCGGCGGCGCAGTACCAGCCCCAGCATTTT. Encoded protein: CASGPPAAQYQPQHF.

This CDR3 reads CASSLQGSLSPLHF. The CDR3 nucleotides read TGTGCCAGCAGTCTCCAGGGGTCACTTTCACCCCTCCACTTT. The chain employs TRBV6-1 and TRBJ1-6, with D maybe TRBD1 (6 bases). CDR3 length: 14 residues. CDR1 is MNHNS and CDR2 is SASEGT in the germline V gene. Between the trimmed V and J ends, which lost 5 bases and 9 bases, there was a span of 14 bases.

The chain recombines TRBV4-3 with TRBJ2-1; 8 bases are shared with TRBD1. Germline CDR1 and CDR2: LGHNA and YSLEER. There are 13 residues in the CDR3. V lost 0 bases, J lost 12 bases, and 4 bases stayed unmatched. CDR3 protein: CASSQDTGQGQFF. The CDR3 region has the DNA TGCGCCAGCAGCCAAGATACAGGACAGGGGCAGTTCTTC.

This sequence joins TRBV28 and TRBJ2-7; 9 nucleotides agree with TRBD1. With 7 bases clipped from V and 11 bases from J, the junction kept 6 bases outside the gene matches. Germline CDR1 reads MDHEN; CDR2 reads SYDVKM. The CDR3 has 11 amino acids. The CDR3 DNA reads as TGTGCCAGCAAGTACAGGGGGCAGGAGTACTTC. Its translation: CASKYRGQEYF.

This chain links TRBV16 with TRBJ1-2; D unresolved. This CDR3 region has 16 residues. Trimming stripped 1 base from V and 7 bases from J, with 19 bases between. The germline V gene encodes CDR1 KGHSY and CDR2 FQNENV. The CDR3, as DNA: TGTGCCAGCAGCCAATTCGCCAGCCTACTGTCGCGTGGCTACACCTTC. This gives the protein CASSQFASLLSRGYTF.

V usage is TRBV19 and J usage is TRBJ1-2; the match to TRBD1 covers 7 bases. Germline V gene lookup returns CDR1 LNHDA and CDR2 SQIVND (reference sequence). This CDR3 has 12 residues. Trimming at V came to 9 bases and at J to 6 bases, leaving 7 bases not matched to a gene. The CDR3 nucleotides are TGTGCCAGCAACGAAGGGGGCCATGGCTACACCTTC. It yields the protein CASNEGGHGYTF.

V gene TRBV7-3 combines with J gene TRBJ2-6; D possibly matches TRBD1 or TRBD2 (6 bases each). The CDR3 is 17 residues long. The germline gives CDR1 SGHTA, CDR2 FQGTGA. V dropped 3 bases and J dropped 2 bases, with 14 bases sitting between them. The CDR3 nucleotides are TGTGCCAGCAGCTTTTGGGGGGCCGGGGCTGGGGCCAACGTCCTGACTTTC. Its protein product is CASSFWGAGAGANVLTF.

This chain joins TRBV15 and TRBJ1-2, with 8 bases lining up with TRBD1. CDR3 length: 17 residues. Germline assignment: CDR1 LNHNV and CDR2 YYDKDF (reference sequence). V gave up 0 bases and J gave up 8 bases; unmatched junction bases: 14. The CDR3 protein is CATSRDRGGQGRRGYTF. In nucleotides, the CDR3 is TGTGCCACCAGCAGAGATCGCGGTGGACAGGGTAGGAGAGGCTACACCTTC.

The rearrangement uses TRBV11-2 and TRBJ2-1; the match to TRBD2 covers 8 bases. CDR3 length equals 19 residues. The V and J ends lost 5 bases and 1 base, in that order; junction bases with no gene match: 16. CDR1 and CDR2 (germline): SGHAT, FQNNGV. CDR3 amino acids: CASSPIRGGHRVSYNEQFF. In DNA form, the CDR3 reads TGTGCCAGCAGCCCCATTCGGGGGGGACATCGTGTTTCCTACAATGAGCAGTTCTTC.

A note on this clone: At the DNA level, this CDR3 is encoded by other sequences in the same sample as well. The gene calls are TRBV7-2 and TRBJ2-3; TRBD2 matches 12 bases. CDR1 and CDR2 from the germline V gene are SGHTA and FQGNSA. Germline trimming cut 5 bases from V and 1 base from J; bases unmatched to any gene: 4. This CDR3 has 16 amino acids. This CDR3 is CASSPRLAGGTDTQYF. DNA of the CDR3: TGTGCCAGCAGCCCACGACTAGCGGGAGGCACAGATACGCAGTATTTT.

V is TRBV5-1 and J is TRBJ1-2; 11 nucleotides match TRBD1. The CDR3 sequence is 14 residues long. The junction had 4 bases not matched to a gene; V was cut back by 0 bases and J by 9 bases. Germline-derived CDR1 and CDR2 are SGHRS and YFSETQ. The CDR3 coding sequence is TGCGCCAGCAGCTTGGGGGACAGGGGGACGCGCTACACCTTC. Protein sequence: CASSLGDRGTRYTF.

V is TRBV27 and J is TRBJ1-6; tentatively, D is TRBD1 (5 bases). The ends were cut back, 4 bases at V and 6 bases at J, with 16 bases in the middle. CDR3 length: 16 amino acids. From germline, CDR1 is MNHEY and CDR2 SMNVEV (reference sequence). In nucleotides, the CDR3 is TGTGCCAGCAGTTCCCATCGCTGGGGGGGTAATTCACCCCTCCACTTT. Its protein is CASSSHRWGGNSPLHF.

The rearrangement uses TRBV9 and TRBJ2-5; no clear D gene. V lost 4 bases and J 2 bases, leaving 15 bases between the germline ends. The CDR3 runs 15 residues. The germline CDR1 and CDR2 sequences are SGDLS and YYNGEE. In DNA, the CDR3 is TGTGCCAGCAGCCCCCGTTCGCTCCAACAAGAGACCCAGTACTTC. Its protein is CASSPRSLQQETQYF.

The chain joins TRBV6-1 to TRBJ1-1, with D perhaps TRBD1 (6 bases). Germline CDR1 is MNHNS and CDR2 is SASEGT. Trimming left V 3 bases short and J 10 bases short, with 9 bases between. The CDR3 covers 11 residues. The CDR3 reads CASSEGATAFF. CDR3 coding DNA: TGTGCCAGCAGTGAGGGGGCCACAGCTTTCTTT.

The rearrangement links TRBV19 to TRBJ1-1, with D unresolved. The CDR3 sequence is 15 residues long. Per the germline V gene, CDR1 is LNHDA and CDR2 is SQIVND (reference sequence). The germline V and J ends were trimmed by 3 bases and 4 bases, with 15 bases remaining between them. The CDR3 loop reads CASSMSGVYGTEAFF. The CDR3 nucleotides read TGTGCCAGTAGTATGTCTGGTGTTTACGGCACTGAAGCTTTCTTT. Variable domain in full (rest from reference TRBV19 and TRBJ1-1): DGGITQSPKYLFRKEGQNVTLSCEQNLNHDAMYWYRQDPGQGLRLIYYSQIVNDFQKGDIAEGYSVSREKKESFPLTVTSAQKNPTAFYLCASSMSGVYGTEAFFGQGTRLTVV.

This sequence joins TRBV2 and TRBJ1-5; the D is unclear. The CDR3 length is 12 residues. Trimming removed 1 base at V and 6 bases at J, with 4 bases between. CDR1 and CDR2 (germline): SNHLY, FYNNEI. The CDR3 DNA sequence: TGTGCCAGCAGTGAAGGGTTTCAGCCCCAGCATTTT. It translates to CASSEGFQPQHF.

The chain has TRBV6-2 or TRBV6-3 and TRBJ1-4; D is unclear. The CDR3 length is 13 residues. Germline V gene data show CDR1 as MNHEY and CDR2 as SVGEGT. V was clipped by 2 bases and J by 5 bases, with 6 bases between them. The CDR3 loop is CASSYRQNEKLFF. The CDR3 bases are TGTGCCAGCAGTTACCGGCAGAATGAAAAACTGTTTTTT.

V usage is TRBV27 and J usage is TRBJ1-5; TRBD1 matches 7 bases. Germline V gives CDR1 MNHEY, CDR2 SMNVEV (reference sequence). The CDR3 sequence is 14 residues long. The junction had 2 bases not matched to a gene; V was cut back by 4 bases and J by 2 bases. The CDR3 reads CASSSQGGNQPQHF. As DNA, the CDR3 is TGTGCCAGCAGTTCTCAGGGGGGCAATCAGCCCCAGCATTTT.

The CDR3 is CASSQDFSGAALHF. CDR3 nucleotide sequence: TGTGCCAGCAGCCAAGATTTTTCAGGGGCGGCCCTCCACTTT. The rearrangement links TRBV3-1 (or the pseudogene TRBV3-2) to TRBJ1-6; TRBD1 is a possible D gene (6 bases). Per the germline V gene, CDR1 is LGHDT and CDR2 is YNNKEL (reference sequence). Trimming shortened V by 0 bases and J by 14 bases, and 14 bases separated the two germline ends. There are 14 residues in the CDR3.

V gene TRBV5-4 combines with J gene TRBJ1-3, with a weak D call TRBD1 (5 bases). With 2 bases removed from V and 6 bases from J, the gap between germline ends came to 12 bases. The CDR3 is 14 amino acids. The V gene's germline CDR1 is SGHNT and CDR2 YYREEE (reference sequence). The CDR3 region has the DNA TGTGCCAGCAGCTTTACAGGTCTGGAAAACACCATATATTTT. It codes for CASSFTGLENTIYF. Filled out from reference TRBV5-4 and TRBJ1-3, the complete variable domain reads ETGVTQSPTHLIKTRGQQVTLRCSSQSGHNTVSWYQQALGQGPQFIFQYYREEENGRGNFPPRFSGLQFPNYSSELNVNALELDDSALYLCASSFTGLENTIYFGEGSWLTVV.

The chain has TRBV6-2 or TRBV6-3 and TRBJ2-5; the D gene is possibly TRBD2 (5 bases). CDR1 and CDR2 from the germline V gene are MNHEY and SVGEGT. V gave up 2 bases and J gave up 6 bases, with 13 bases separating them. CDR3 length: 14 residues. The CDR3 nucleotides read TGTGCCAGCAGTTACATCGGGGAAGGAAAGACCCAGTACTTC. It yields the protein CASSYIGEGKTQYF.